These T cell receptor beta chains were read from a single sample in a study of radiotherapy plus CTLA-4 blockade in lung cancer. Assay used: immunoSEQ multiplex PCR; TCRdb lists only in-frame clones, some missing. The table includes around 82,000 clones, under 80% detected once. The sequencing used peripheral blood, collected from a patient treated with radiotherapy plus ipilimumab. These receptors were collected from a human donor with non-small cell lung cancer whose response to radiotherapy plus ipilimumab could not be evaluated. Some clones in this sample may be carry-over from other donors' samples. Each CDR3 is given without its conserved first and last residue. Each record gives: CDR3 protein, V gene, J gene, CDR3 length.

ASSQTGFFYGYT,TRBV14,TRBJ1-2,12
ASMGTGGGELF,TRBV19,TRBJ2-2,11
ASSFEGGGQDTQY,TRBV7-8,TRBJ2-3,13
ASSLVQGKETQY,TRBV5-1,TRBJ2-5,12
SVVGVGAPYNEQF,TRBV29-1,TRBJ2-1,13
ASSLHLSGRVETQY,TRBV7-9,TRBJ2-5,14
ASSVGGDRGIYEQY,TRBV9,TRBJ2-7,14
ASSPLLAHEQF,TRBV18,TRBJ2-1,11
ASSFRDRGGTSNEKLF,TRBV7-2,TRBJ1-4,16
ASSFRPGQGVYEQY,TRBV28,TRBJ2-7,14
ASSYHVTRDYNEQL,TRBV6-5,TRBJ2-1,14
ASSYSEVTEAF,TRBV6-6,TRBJ1-1,11
ASTGTVGVEQY,TRBV19,TRBJ2-5,11
ASTWTGEYGYT,TRBV19,TRBJ1-2,11
ASGWTGGSGNTIY,TRBV9,TRBJ1-3,13
ASSQDSRGGETQY,TRBV4-2,TRBJ2-5,13
ASSFAGGTDTQY,TRBV28,TRBJ2-3,12
ASSRSAGTGSWEQY,TRBV4-2,TRBJ2-7,14
ASSQDRQETQY,TRBV7-2,TRBJ2-5,11
ASSLNGESTQY,TRBV27,TRBJ2-5,11